These 4 T cell receptor beta chains were sequenced from one sample in a study of T cell repertoires in cytomegalovirus infection. TCRdb called the reads again in MiXCR, with one record for every CDR3 protein. This sample has about 150,000 distinct CDR3 sequences, with 20% to 30% found just once. Sequences were obtained from PBMCs. Source of these receptors: a human donor in good health (CMV status not recorded). Some clones in this sample may be carry-over from other donors' samples.

Worth noting for this clonotype: Compared with germline, one end of the junction differs, possibly owing to a read error. The V and J genes are TRBV5-6 and TRBJ1-5, with 8 bases matching TRBD1. The germline gives CDR1 SGHDT, CDR2 YYEEEE. This CDR3 has 17 amino acids. The CDR3 protein is CASSLGAGGSRNQPPHF. DNA for the CDR3: TGTGCCAGCAGCTTGGGGGCAGGGGGCTCGCGGAATCAGCCCCCGCATTTT.

This clonotype was seen a handful of times. The chain joins TRBV14 to TRBJ2-1; TRBD1 matches 9 bases. CDR3 size: 18 residues. Germline CDR1 is SGHDN and CDR2 is FVKESK. J was trimmed by 2 bases and V by 2 bases; bases with no gene match: 10. CDR3 DNA sequence: TGTGCCAGCAGCCAATTCCCCCCCGGGACAGGGCCCTACAATGAGCAGTTCTTC. The encoded protein is CASSQFPPGTGPYNEQFF.

The sample holds a few counts of this clonotype. The J gene is TRBJ1-1, the V gene TRBV5-4; D perhaps matches TRBD1 (5 bases). There are 16 residues in the CDR3. CDR1 and CDR2 from the germline V gene are SGHNT and YYREEE (reference sequence). V was clipped by 1 base and J by 5 bases, with 18 bases between them. CDR3 amino acids: CASSLSGFGGGTEAFF. CDR3 bases: TGTGCCAGCAGCTTGTCCGGGTTTGGGGGAGGAACTGAAGCTTTCTTT.

The gene calls are TRBV11-2 and TRBJ2-5, with D possibly matching TRBD2 (5 bases). The germline V gene has CDR1 SGHAT and CDR2 FQNNGV. CDR3 length: 14 residues. V gave up 5 bases and J gave up 0 bases, with 10 bases separating them. The CDR3 protein is CASSNRGYQETQYF. Written as DNA, the CDR3 is TGTGCCAGCAGCAACCGAGGGTACCAAGAGACCCAGTACTTC.